This TCR beta chain was obtained from a study of monozygotic twins with cystic fibrosis. As for the study in general: Library input was three micrograms of fragmented DNA, with approximately 16 PCR cycles.

Regarding the study as a whole: Age, concordance and disease severity did not associate with shared CDR3 numbers. In 13 of 16 pairs, V gene usage was closest to the co-twin's.

V was clipped by 6 bases and J by 5 bases, with 13 bases between them. The CDR3 runs 13 residues. CDR1 and CDR2 from the germline V gene are KGHSH and LQKENI. Some clones are missing from TCRdb's copy, which holds only in-frame ones; the method was immunoSEQ multiplex PCR. The top ten clones hold 0.88% of a sample with around 30,000 clones, 85% of them seen once. This clone appeared once. Antigen: not known. This TCR came from a girl aged 2 to 9 with cystic fibrosis. This chain connects TRBV18 to TRBJ1-1; D gene ambiguous. Sample: blood. The chain's CDR3 is CASSHPGRTEAFF. For the CDR3, the DNA is TGTGCCAGCTCCCACCCTGGAAGAACTGAAGCTTTCTTT.